Listed below are T cell receptor beta chains from one sample, sequenced in a study of response to subunit inactivated influenza vaccine. MiXCR, run by TCRdb on the RT-PCR reads, gives a single entry per CDR3 protein. The repertoire consists of about 500,000 distinct CDR3 sequences, with approximately 17% occurring once and the leading ten covering about 3%. Source: CD4+ T cells sorted from PBMCs, taken around 2 years after vaccination. The receptors derive from a man aged 45-69 years who received an inactivated influenza vaccine. Each CDR3 is given with its conserved first and last residue. Fields, in order: CDR3 protein, CDR3 DNA, V gene, clone size, J gene, D gene. D genes are given only for firm matches. Clone size is stated in some rows and not others, as once, few, many or a class when expanded.

CASSQEALDTEAFF | TGTGCCAGCAGCCAGGAGGCCTTGGACACTGAAGCTTTCTTT | TRBV14 | few | TRBJ1-1 | -
CASSHTRGRGGTEAFF | TGTGCCAGTAGTCATACAAGGGGCCGCGGGGGCACTGAAGCTTTCTTT | TRBV19 | - | TRBJ1-1 | -
CASSPLLGDTEAFF | TGTGCCAGCTCACCACTCCTAGGGGACACTGAAGCTTTCTTT | TRBV18 | few | TRBJ1-1 | -
CSAQRTSGGETQYF | TGCAGTGCTCAGCGGACTAGCGGGGGAGAGACTCAGTACTTC | TRBV20-1 | few | TRBJ2-7 | TRBD2
CAISEGARGGQETQYF | TGTGCCATCAGTGAGGGGGCGCGGGGTGGACAAGAGACCCAGTACTTC | TRBV10-3 | - | TRBJ2-5 | -
CASSLLRTANNSPLHF | TGTGCCAGCAGCCTACTAAGGACAGCGAATAATTCACCCCTCCACTTT | TRBV2 | - | TRBJ1-6 | -
CASSPGTGVFTQYF | TGTGCCAGCAGTCCCGGGACAGGGGTGTTTACGCAGTATTTT | TRBV12-3/TRBV12-4 | - | TRBJ2-3 | TRBD1
CSASWPSGLDEQFF | TGCAGTGCTAGTTGGCCTAGCGGGTTAGATGAGCAGTTCTTC | TRBV20-1 | - | TRBJ2-1 | TRBD2
CASSVSERGASTDTQYF | TGTGCCAGCAGCGTTTCGGAACGCGGGGCTAGCACAGATACGCAGTATTTT | TRBV9 | few | TRBJ2-3 | -
CASSFPRSGLTGELFF | TGTGCCAGCAGTTTCCCACGAAGCGGGCTCACCGGGGAGCTGTTTTTT | TRBV6-2/TRBV6-3 | few | TRBJ2-2 | -
CASSRGTNTGELFF | TGTGCCAGCAGTCGGGGGACGAACACCGGGGAGCTGTTTTTT | TRBV5-6 | many | TRBJ2-2 | -
CSARWTGNYNEQFF | TGCAGTGCTAGATGGACAGGGAACTACAATGAGCAGTTCTTC | TRBV20-1 | few | TRBJ2-1 | TRBD1
CASSLDKQRYEQYF | TGCGCCAGCAGCTTGGACAAACAACGATACGAGCAGTACTTC | TRBV5-1 | few | TRBJ2-7 | -
CASRLDRVGETQYF | TGCGCCAGCAGACTAGACAGGGTTGGAGAGACCCAGTACTTC | TRBV5-1 | few | TRBJ2-5 | TRBD1
CSAFLAGGLFSTDTQYF | TGCAGTGCATTTCTAGCGGGGGGACTATTTAGCACAGATACGCAGTATTTT | TRBV20-1 | - | TRBJ2-3 | TRBD2
CASSLSRGAGNGELFF | TGTGCCAGCAGTTTAAGTCGGGGAGCCGGGAACGGGGAGCTGTTTTTT | TRBV12-3/TRBV12-4 | - | TRBJ2-2 | -
CASSSINLWGITGELFF | TGTGCCAGCAGTTCTATTAATCTCTGGGGGATCACCGGGGAGCTGTTTTTT | TRBV28 | - | TRBJ2-2 | -
CASSPDRGTKNIQYF | TGTGCCAGCAGCCCGGACAGGGGGACCAAAAACATTCAGTACTTC | TRBV7-8 | - | TRBJ2-4 | TRBD1
CSVGRTRVRYEQYF | TGCAGCGTTGGAAGGACGCGTGTCCGCTACGAGCAGTACTTC | TRBV29-1 | - | TRBJ2-7 | -
CASSFGRLADNEQFF | TGTGCCAGCAGTTTTGGGCGACTAGCGGACAATGAGCAGTTCTTC | TRBV27 | few | TRBJ2-1 | TRBD2
CATSRDTGQYTNQYF | TGTGCCACCAGCAGAGATACTGGACAGTATACGAATCAGTACTTC | TRBV15 | few | TRBJ2-7 | -
CASRPSGRKATGELFF | TGTGCCAGCAGGCCTAGCGGGAGGAAAGCCACCGGGGAGCTGTTTTTT | TRBV6-2/TRBV6-3 | many | TRBJ2-2 | TRBD2
CASSLAGIGVLTF | TGTGCCAGCAGTTTAGCAGGAATAGGCGTCCTGACTTTC | TRBV12-3/TRBV12-4 | few | TRBJ2-6 | -
CSVEPVLELNTEAFF | TGCAGCGTTGAACCCGTCCTGGAGCTGAACACTGAAGCTTTCTTT | TRBV29-1 | - | TRBJ1-1 | -
CSARVSGITYEQYF | TGCAGTGCTAGAGTAAGCGGGATCACCTACGAGCAGTACTTC | TRBV20-1 | - | TRBJ2-7 | TRBD2
CASSLAGRQGWSDTQYF | TGTGCCAGCAGCTTAGCGGGCCGTCAGGGTTGGTCAGATACGCAGTATTTT | TRBV7-9 | few | TRBJ2-3 | -
CASSSKSGAWDTQYF | TGTGCCAGCAGCTCCAAAAGTGGGGCATGGGATACGCAGTATTTT | TRBV7-8 | - | TRBJ2-3 | -
CASSLAREAGANVLTF | TGCGCCAGCAGCTTGGCCAGGGAGGCTGGGGCCAACGTCCTGACTTTC | TRBV5-1 | - | TRBJ2-6 | -
CSARDHPGANEQFF | TGCAGTGCTAGAGATCACCCCGGGGCAAATGAGCAGTTCTTC | TRBV20-1 | - | TRBJ2-1 | -
CSANRGAAFF | TGCAGTGCTAATCGGGGGGCCGCTTTCTTT | TRBV20-1 | - | TRBJ1-1 | -
CASSFGGQPAEAFF | TGTGCCAGCAGCTTCGGGGGACAGCCGGCGGAAGCTTTCTTT | TRBV7-2 | - | TRBJ1-1 | TRBD1
CSAGGTSGGNTDTQYF | TGCAGTGCTGGCGGCACTAGCGGGGGCAACACAGATACGCAGTATTTT | TRBV20-1 | many | TRBJ2-3 | TRBD2
CASSDRTNSPLHF | TGTGCCAGCAGTGACAGGACGAACTCACCCCTCCACTTT | TRBV25-1 | many | TRBJ1-6 | -
CSAIRPPNYGYTF | TGCAGTGCTATCCGGCCGCCTAACTATGGCTACACCTTC | TRBV20-1 | few | TRBJ1-2 | -
CASRPGSGTLTGELFF | TGTGCCAGCAGGCCGGGAAGCGGGACCCTGACCGGGGAGCTGTTTTTT | TRBV6-2/TRBV6-3 | - | TRBJ2-2 | TRBD2
CSARSSGAPYEQYF | TGCAGTGCTAGGTCGAGCGGGGCCCCCTACGAGCAGTACTTC | TRBV20-1 | - | TRBJ2-7 | TRBD2
CASSQSKGMGGYTF | TGCGCCAGCAGCCAATCGAAAGGGATGGGGGGCTACACCTTC | TRBV4-3 | few | TRBJ1-2 | -
CSTGRTSGRYSYNEQFF | TGCAGTACAGGCCGGACTAGCGGGAGATATTCCTACAATGAGCAGTTCTTC | TRBV20-1 | - | TRBJ2-1 | TRBD2
CAWSGSYNEQFF | TGTGCCTGGAGTGGCAGCTACAATGAGCAGTTCTTC | TRBV30 | - | TRBJ2-1 | -
CASSSGRGTLAKNIQYF | TGTGCCAGCAGCTCCGGGCGGGGGACTCTAGCCAAAAACATTCAGTACTTC | TRBV6-1 | - | TRBJ2-4 | TRBD2
CASSLLTSPLHF | TGTGCCAGCAGCCTGTTAACTTCACCCCTCCACTTT | TRBV7-2 | - | TRBJ1-6 | -
CASSSRENTEAFF | TGTGCCAGCAGTTCCAGGGAGAACACTGAAGCTTTCTTT | TRBV12-3/TRBV12-4 | few | TRBJ1-1 | -
CASSLVGGRFAEAFF | TGTGCCAGCAGCTTAGTGGGGGGGCGATTTGCTGAAGCTTTCTTT | TRBV5-6 | few | TRBJ1-1 | -
CASSARQGISWNTEAFF | TGTGCCAGCAGCGCTAGACAGGGGATAAGCTGGAACACTGAAGCTTTCTTT | TRBV7-8 | few | TRBJ1-1 | TRBD1
CSANTGQGLETQYF | TGCAGTGCCAACACCGGACAGGGTCTGGAGACCCAGTACTTC | TRBV20-1 | few | TRBJ2-5 | TRBD1
CASSYGQGEGQPQHF | TGTGCCAGCAGTTACGGCCAGGGGGAAGGTCAGCCCCAGCATTTT | TRBV6-2/TRBV6-3 | few | TRBJ1-5 | TRBD1
CASSQKTEAFF | TGTGCCAGCAGCCAAAAGACTGAAGCTTTCTTT | TRBV3-1 | few | TRBJ1-1 | -
CAISESGENYGYTF | TGTGCCATCAGTGAGTCTGGGGAAAACTATGGCTACACCTTC | TRBV10-3 | few | TRBJ1-2 | -
CASSLRQQTNYGYTF | TGTGCCAGCAGTTTAAGACAGCAAACTAACTATGGCTACACCTTC | TRBV28 | few | TRBJ1-2 | -
CASRPLGSRAGELFF | TGTGCCAGCAGACCGCTGGGCTCTCGTGCCGGGGAGCTGTTTTTT | TRBV11-1 | many | TRBJ2-2 | -
CASSPIPGEEETQYF | TGTGCCAGCAGCCCAATCCCAGGGGAAGAAGAGACCCAGTACTTC | TRBV27 | - | TRBJ2-5 | -